These T cell receptor beta chains were read from a single sample in a study of human T cells and chemical hapten exposure. TCRdb analysed the RACE reads with MiXCR anew, one entry per CDR3 protein. The repertoire includes 82,000 or so distinct CDR3 sequences, over 10% of them detected once, and approximately 6.2% sits in the top ten. Sequenced material: whole blood, taken in connection with sensitization to the hapten diphenylcyclopropenone (DPC). Every receptor here comes from a woman in her 50s with alopecia areata. Some clones in this sample may be carry-over from other donors' samples. Both conserved end residues are part of each CDR3.

v_gene	j_gene	CDR3aa
TRBV25-1	TRBJ2-1	CASSPIGGYNEQFF
TRBV27	TRBJ1-1	CASRSGQGMNTEAFF
TRBV12-3/TRBV12-4	TRBJ1-6	CASSQSMTSANSPLHF
TRBV20-1	TRBJ2-7	CSARLAHSYEQYF
TRBV29-1	TRBJ2-7	CSVAGTGSYEQYF
TRBV20-1	TRBJ1-1	CSAQTRGTDTEAFF
TRBV3-1	TRBJ2-7	CASSQDLAGGDEQYF
TRBV7-2	TRBJ1-2	CASSAEGRQANYGYTF
TRBV12-3/TRBV12-4	TRBJ2-1	CASSLGGGSYNEQFF
TRBV5-1	TRBJ2-3	CASSLAQAGGGTDTQYF